What follows is one T cell receptor (beta chain) and its context. This sample was taken from a study of PD-L1 blockade in urothelial cancer. The germline V gene has CDR1 WNHNN and CDR2 SYGVQD (reference sequence). This CDR3 has 14 residues. Trimming cost V 4 bases and J 6 bases, with 14 bases left between them. Generated by immunoSEQ multiplex PCR, the TCRdb table keeps only in-frame clones and is missing some. The sample has tens of thousands of clones, 88% seen once. The chain uses TRBV10-1 and TRBJ2-3; D is unclear. The sequence came from a man aged 50 to 59 with urothelial cancer. The starting material was PBMCs, obtained around atezolizumab (anti-PD-L1) treatment. The CDR3 nucleotides read TGCGCCAGCAGTGGGAGAGCGTCCGCGGATACGCAGTATTTT. It encodes CASSGRASADTQYF.